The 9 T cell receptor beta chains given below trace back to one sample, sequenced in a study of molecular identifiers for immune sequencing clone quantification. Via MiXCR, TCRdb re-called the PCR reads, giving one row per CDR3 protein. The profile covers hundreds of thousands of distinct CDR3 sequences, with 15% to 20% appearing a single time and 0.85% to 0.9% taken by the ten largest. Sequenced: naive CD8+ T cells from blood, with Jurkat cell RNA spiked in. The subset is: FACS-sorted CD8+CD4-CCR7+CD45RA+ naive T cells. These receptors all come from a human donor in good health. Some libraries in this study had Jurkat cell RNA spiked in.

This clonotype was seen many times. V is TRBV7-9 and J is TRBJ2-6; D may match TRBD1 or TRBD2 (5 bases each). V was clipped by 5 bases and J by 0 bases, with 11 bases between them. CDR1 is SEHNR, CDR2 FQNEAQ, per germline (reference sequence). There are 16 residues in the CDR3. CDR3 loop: CASSPGPISGANVLTF. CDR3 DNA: TGTGCCAGCAGCCCGGGACCGATCTCTGGGGCCAACGTCCTGACTTTC.

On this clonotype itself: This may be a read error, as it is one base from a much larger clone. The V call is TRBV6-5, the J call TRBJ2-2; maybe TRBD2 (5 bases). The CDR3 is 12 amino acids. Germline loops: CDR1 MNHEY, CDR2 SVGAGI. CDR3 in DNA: TGTGCCGCCGGCCCGAGGACCGGGGAGCAGTTTTTT. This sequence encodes CAAGPRTGEQFF.

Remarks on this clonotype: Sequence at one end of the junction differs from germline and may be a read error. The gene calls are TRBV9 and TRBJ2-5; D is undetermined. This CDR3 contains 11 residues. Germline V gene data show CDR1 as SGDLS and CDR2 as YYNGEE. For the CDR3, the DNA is TGTGCCGGCAGCGCCGGTGAGGCCCAGTACTTC. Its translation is CAGSAGEAQYF. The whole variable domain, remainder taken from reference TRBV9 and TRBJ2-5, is DSGVTQTPKHLITATGQRVTLRCSPRSGDLSVYWYQQSLDQGLQFLIQYYNGEERAKGNILERFSAQQFPDLHSELNLSSLELGDSALYFCAGSAGEAQYFGPGTRLLVL.

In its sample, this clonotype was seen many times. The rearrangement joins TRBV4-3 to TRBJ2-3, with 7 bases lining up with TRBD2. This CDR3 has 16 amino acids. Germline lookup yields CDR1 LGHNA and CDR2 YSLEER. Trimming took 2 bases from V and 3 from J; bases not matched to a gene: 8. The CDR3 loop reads CASSQIWGGGTDTQYF. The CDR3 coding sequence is TGCGCCAGCAGCCAAATATGGGGGGGGGGGACAGATACGCAGTATTTT.

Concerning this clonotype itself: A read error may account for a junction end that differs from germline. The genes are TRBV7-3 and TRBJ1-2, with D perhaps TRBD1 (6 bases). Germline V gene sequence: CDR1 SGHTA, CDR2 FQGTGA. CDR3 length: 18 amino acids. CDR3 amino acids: CASSPEPNAGGGLYGYAF. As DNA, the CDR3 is TGTGCCAGCAGCCCCGAACCAAATGCCGGAGGGGGGCTCTATGGCTACGCCTTC.

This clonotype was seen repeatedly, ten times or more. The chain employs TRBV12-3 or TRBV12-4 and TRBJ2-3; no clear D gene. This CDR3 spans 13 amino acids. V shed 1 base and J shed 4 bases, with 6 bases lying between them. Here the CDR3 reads CASSLGIPDTQYF. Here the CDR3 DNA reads TGTGCCAGCAGTTTAGGGATCCCAGATACGCAGTATTTT.

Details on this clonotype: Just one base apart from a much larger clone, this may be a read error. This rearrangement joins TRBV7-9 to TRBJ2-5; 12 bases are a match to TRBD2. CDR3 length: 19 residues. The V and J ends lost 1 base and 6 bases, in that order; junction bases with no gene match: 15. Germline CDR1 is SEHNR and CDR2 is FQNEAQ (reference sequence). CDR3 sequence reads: CASSLGPTLAGGHRKTQYF. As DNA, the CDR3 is TGTGCCAGCAGCTTAGGCCCCACCCTAGCGGGGGGGCATAGAAAGACCCAGTACTTC.

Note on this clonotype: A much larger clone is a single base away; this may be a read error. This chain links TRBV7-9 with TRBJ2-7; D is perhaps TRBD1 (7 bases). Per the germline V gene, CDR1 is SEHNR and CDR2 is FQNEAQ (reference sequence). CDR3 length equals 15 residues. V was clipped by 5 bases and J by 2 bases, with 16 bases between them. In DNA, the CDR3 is TGTGCCAGCAGCCCATATACAGGGGAGGCCTACGAGCAGTACTTC. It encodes CASSPYTGEAYEQYF.

CDR3 in amino acids: CASSLVGRGWDYGYTF. CDR3 coding DNA: TGTGCCAGCAGCTTAGTGGGTCGGGGGTGGGACTATGGCTACACCTTC. J is TRBJ1-2 and V is TRBV7-2; D possibly corresponds to TRBD1 (5 bases). This CDR3 has 16 residues. The V gene's germline CDR1 is SGHTA and CDR2 FQGNSA. V lost 1 base, J lost 3 bases, and 15 bases lay in between.